This is a list of T cell receptor beta chains from one sample in a study of blood T cell repertoires in COVID-19. The repertoire was sequenced with immunoSEQ multiplex PCR; TCRdb's copy has only in-frame clones and lacks some. The table includes about 200,000 clones, around 78% detected once. Sequenced sample: peripheral blood. These receptors all stem from a woman older than 75 with active or convalescent COVID-19. Both conserved end residues are part of each CDR3. D genes are given only for firm matches. A clone size is listed for some rows: how often the clone was seen (once, few, many), or a class if it is expanded.

TRBV19,TRBD1,TRBJ1-5,13,NA,TGTGCCGGAAGCGGGACAGGGGATCAGCCCCAGCATTTT,CAGSGTGDQPQHF
TRBV5-4,NA,TRBJ1-2,14,NA,TGTGCCAGCACCCATCCGGCGGGGTTGTATGGCTACACCTTC,CASTHPAGLYGYTF
TRBV7-2,NA,TRBJ1-3,16,few,TGTGCCAGCAGCTTAGCCTGGGGGGTCCCCGGAAACACCATATATTTT,CASSLAWGVPGNTIYF
TRBV5-1,NA,TRBJ1-4,16,NA,TGCGCCAGCAGCTTGTGGGGCAGAGCAACTAATGAAAAACTGTTTTTT,CASSLWGRATNEKLFF
TRBV19,NA,TRBJ1-3,15,NA,TGTGCCAGTAGGACCCGGGACATCTCTGGAAACACCATATATTTT,CASRTRDISGNTIYF
TRBV5-4,TRBD1,TRBJ1-1,14,NA,TGTGCCAGCAGCTTCCAGGGGGCGAACACTGAAGCTTTCTTT,CASSFQGANTEAFF
TRBV5-1,NA,TRBJ2-7,13,many,TGCGCCAGCAGCTTTGAGGCGGAGTACGAGCAGTACTTC,CASSFEAEYEQYF
TRBV9,TRBD1,TRBJ1-1,14,NA,TGTGCCAGCAGCCGAGGGACAGGGGGCACTGAAGCTTTCTTT,CASSRGTGGTEAFF
TRBV14,NA,TRBJ1-6,17,NA,TGTGCCAGCAGAGCGACAGCGGGGAGCTCCTATAATTCACCCCTCCACTTT,CASRATAGSSYNSPLHF
TRBV5-1,NA,TRBJ2-2,15,once,TGCGCCAGCCGGCTTGATCGGGTTGTCACCGGGGAGCTGTTTTTT,CASRLDRVVTGELFF
TRBV30,NA,TRBJ2-3,15,NA,TGTGCCTGGAACCAGCAGGGTGTTAGCACAGATACGCAGTATTTT,CAWNQQGVSTDTQYF
TRBV5-6,NA,TRBJ1-2,14,NA,TGTGCCAGCAGCTTGTCCTTCGGACAGACAGGCTACACCTTC,CASSLSFGQTGYTF
TRBV27,NA,TRBJ1-6,15,once,TGTGCCAGCAGTTCCAATGGGGCAAGACGCTCACCCCTCCACTTT,CASSSNGARRSPLHF
TRBV6-6,TRBD2,TRBJ2-7,16,NA,TGTGCCAGCAGTGGCGGGGGGCCATCTCTCGGCTACGAGCAGTACTTC,CASSGGGPSLGYEQYF
TRBV28,TRBD1,TRBJ1-2,13,NA,TGTGCCAGTTTAACAGGGGCGATGGGTGGCTACACCTTC,CASLTGAMGGYTF
TRBV4-3,TRBD2,TRBJ2-5,14,NA,TGCGCCAGCAGCCCGACGGGGGGACAAGAGACCCAGTACTTC,CASSPTGGQETQYF
TRBV9,TRBD1,TRBJ1-2,16,NA,TGTGCCAGCAGCGAGTCCCGGGACAGGGTTTCGAGGGGCTACACCTTC,CASSESRDRVSRGYTF
TRBV5-1,TRBD1,TRBJ2-5,15,NA,TGCGCCAGCAGCTTGGGCGCGGACAGGGAAGAGACCCAGTACTTC,CASSLGADREETQYF
TRBV2,TRBD2,TRBJ2-7,14,NA,TGTGCCAGCCTTAGCGGGCGGAGCTCCTACGAGCAGTACTTC,CASLSGRSSYEQYF
TRBV2,TRBD1,TRBJ1-2,12,NA,TGTGCCAGCAGTCCACAGGGGGGAGGCTACACCTTC,CASSPQGGGYTF
TRBV30,TRBD1,TRBJ1-2,12,NA,TGTGCCGAGCGCAGGACAGGGGTTCGCTACACCTTC,CAERRTGVRYTF
TRBV5-1,TRBD2,TRBJ2-3,16,NA,TGCGCCAGCAGCTTAAGCGGGGGGGCCGCGGTAGATACGCAGTATTTT,CASSLSGGAAVDTQYF
TRBV3-1/TRBV3-2,NA,TRBJ1-6,15,many,TGTGCCAGCAGCCCCCAAGGACACGCGAATTCACCCCTCCACTTT,CASSPQGHANSPLHF
TRBV2,NA,TRBJ2-7,15,few,TGTGCCAGCAGACCTCTAGCGAGGGCCCAGTACGAGCAGTACTTC,CASRPLARAQYEQYF
TRBV3-1/TRBV3-2,TRBD1,TRBJ1-4,15,few,TGTGCCAGCAGCCTACCGGGACAGGTTGGTGAAAAACTGTTTTTT,CASSLPGQVGEKLFF
TRBV7-9,NA,TRBJ1-5,16,NA,TGTGCCAGCAGCTTTATGGGCAGCGGAGGGACTCAGCCCCAGCATTTT,CASSFMGSGGTQPQHF
TRBV24-1,NA,TRBJ2-3,14,NA,TGTGCCACCAGTGATCTCCGGGGGACAGATACGCAGTATTTT,CATSDLRGTDTQYF
TRBV19,NA,TRBJ2-7,16,NA,TGTGCCAGTAGTATAAATCACAGGCCTCGGATCTACGAGCAGTACTTC,CASSINHRPRIYEQYF
TRBV11-3,TRBD1,TRBJ2-2,15,once,TGTGCCAGCAGCCCCGACAGGGCTCCCACCGGGGAGCTGTTTTTT,CASSPDRAPTGELFF
TRBV6-5,NA,TRBJ2-5,11,few,TGTGCCAGCAGTTTTGGGGGCACCCAGTACTTC,CASSFGGTQYF
TRBV9,NA,TRBJ1-2,14,NA,TGTGCCAGCAGCGGTGAGAGGGTTGACTATGGCTACACCTTC,CASSGERVDYGYTF
TRBV5-4,NA,TRBJ2-5,13,NA,TGTGCCAGCAGACCGAAGCTCCAAGAGACCCAGTACTTC,CASRPKLQETQYF
TRBV6-2/TRBV6-3,NA,TRBJ2-7,17,NA,TGTGCCAGCAGTTACTCGACGTCCCGGCAGGGGATTTACGAGCAGTACTTC,CASSYSTSRQGIYEQYF